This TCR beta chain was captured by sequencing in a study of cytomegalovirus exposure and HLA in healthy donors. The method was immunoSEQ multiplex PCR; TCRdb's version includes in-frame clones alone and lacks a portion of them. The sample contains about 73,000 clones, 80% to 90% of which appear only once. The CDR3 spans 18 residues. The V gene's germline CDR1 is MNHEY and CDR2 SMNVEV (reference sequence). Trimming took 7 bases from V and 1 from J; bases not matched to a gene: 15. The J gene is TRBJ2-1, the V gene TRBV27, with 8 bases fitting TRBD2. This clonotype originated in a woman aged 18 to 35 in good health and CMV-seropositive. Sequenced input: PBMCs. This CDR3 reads CASTRFGGTSGSYNEQFF. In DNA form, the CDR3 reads TGTGCCAGCACCCGATTCGGGGGAACTAGCGGATCCTACAATGAGCAGTTCTTC.